Listed here are 3 T cell receptor beta chains from one sample, sequenced in a study of PD-1 blockade in classical Hodgkin lymphoma. In every patient, relapse followed autologous stem cell transplantation, while exposure to brentuximab vedotin differed. Assay: immunoSEQ multiplex PCR; the TCRdb copy retains only in-frame clones and omits some. The sample records tens of thousands of clones, 89% being singletons. The source was peripheral blood mononuclear cells (PBMCs), collected before the second cycle of nivolumab. The receptors here all came from a human donor with classical Hodgkin lymphoma.

This chain joins TRBV7-8 and TRBJ2-7, with TRBD1 matching over 7 bases. The J segment lost 7 bases and the V segment lost 3 bases, leaving 9 bases of the junction unmatched. The germline gives CDR1 SGHVS, CDR2 FQNEAQ. This CDR3 has 14 residues. CDR3 protein: CASSFDRVSREQYF. CDR3 DNA sequence: TGTGCCAGCAGCTTCGACAGGGTCTCACGGGAGCAGTACTTC.

The rearrangement links TRBV5-8 to TRBJ2-5, with 7 bases matching TRBD1. Germline assignment: CDR1 SGHTS and CDR2 YDEGEE. This CDR3 is 18 amino acids long. J was trimmed by 4 bases and V by 4 bases; bases with no gene match: 19. The CDR3 is CASSAAVLAGGYGETQYF. CDR3 sequence (DNA): TGTGCCAGCAGCGCTGCTGTCTTGGCAGGGGGTTATGGAGAGACCCAGTACTTC.

This sequence joins TRBV27 and TRBJ2-1; D is uncertain. Germline lookup yields CDR1 MNHEY and CDR2 SMNVEV (reference sequence). The germline V and J ends were trimmed by 3 bases and 4 bases, with 10 bases remaining between them. There are 14 residues in the CDR3. The CDR3 coding sequence is TGTGCCAGCAGTTTCCGAGCTACTTACAATGAGCAGTTCTTC. Encoded protein: CASSFRATYNEQFF.